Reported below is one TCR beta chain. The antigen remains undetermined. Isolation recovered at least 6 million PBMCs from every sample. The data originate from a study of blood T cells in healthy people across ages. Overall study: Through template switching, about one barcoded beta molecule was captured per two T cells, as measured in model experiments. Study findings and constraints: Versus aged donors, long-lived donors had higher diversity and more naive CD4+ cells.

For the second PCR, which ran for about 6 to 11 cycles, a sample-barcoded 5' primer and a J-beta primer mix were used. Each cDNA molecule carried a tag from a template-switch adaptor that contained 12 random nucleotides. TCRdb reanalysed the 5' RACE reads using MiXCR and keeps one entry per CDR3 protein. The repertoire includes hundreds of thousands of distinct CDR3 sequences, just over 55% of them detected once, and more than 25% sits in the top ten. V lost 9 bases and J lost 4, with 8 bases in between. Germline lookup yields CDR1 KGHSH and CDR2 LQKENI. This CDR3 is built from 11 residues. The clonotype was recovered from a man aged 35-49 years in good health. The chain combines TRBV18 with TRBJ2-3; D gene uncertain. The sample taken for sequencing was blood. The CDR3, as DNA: TGTGCCAGTATGGGCGCAGATACGCAGTATTTT. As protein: CASMGADTQYF.